What follows are 21 T cell receptor beta chains derived from one specimen sequenced in a study of T cells after somatic rescue of genetic block. Assay: immunoSEQ multiplex PCR; the TCRdb copy retains only in-frame clones and omits some. There are 45,000 to 55,000 clones in the sample; around 96% occur only once, and about 0.075% lies in the top ten. The material sequenced was peripheral blood mononuclear cells (PBMCs). All receptors derive from a child younger than two.

The chain uses TRBV7-2 and TRBJ2-7, with 8 bases identical to TRBD1. V was clipped by 8 bases and J by 7 bases; unmatched bases: 13. The CDR3 spans 14 residues. Looked up from germline, CDR1 is SGHTA and CDR2 is FQGNSA. The CDR3 DNA follows: TGTGCCAGCGGCTGGGCAGGGGGCATAGGGGAGCAGTACTTC. Its translation is CASGWAGGIGEQYF.

This sequence joins TRBV5-4 and TRBJ2-3; the match to TRBD1 covers 8 bases. The CDR3 has 13 amino acids. The trim removed 3 bases at V and 5 bases at J, leaving 2 bases unmatched. Germline values: CDR1 SGHNT, CDR2 YYREEE (reference sequence). The CDR3 spells CASSWDRLDTQYF. The CDR3 DNA sequence: TGTGCCAGCAGCTGGGACAGGCTAGATACGCAGTATTTT.

This clone was found once. The CDR3 bases are TGTGCCAGCAGCCAAAGCGCGGGAGGTGCCGGGGAGCTGTTTTTT. This gives the protein CASSQSAGGAGELFF. This chain joins TRBV7-3 and TRBJ2-2, with TRBD2 matching over 8 bases. This CDR3 has 15 amino acids. The germline gives CDR1 SGHTA, CDR2 FQGTGA. With 5 bases clipped from V and 6 bases from J, the junction kept 8 bases outside the gene matches.

The rearrangement links TRBV9 to TRBJ1-2; 9 nucleotides align to TRBD1. Trimming removed 1 base from V and 6 bases from J; junction bases left unmatched: 7. Germline V CDR1 and CDR2: SGDLS, YYNGEE. This CDR3 region has 15 residues. CDR3 loop: CASSVTSDRGNGYTF. Here the CDR3 DNA reads TGTGCCAGCAGCGTAACCTCGGACAGGGGAAATGGCTACACCTTC.

This chain uses TRBV6-5 with TRBJ2-2; D remains ambiguous. The CDR3 loop spans 11 amino acids. Per the germline V gene, CDR1 is MNHEY and CDR2 is SVGAGI. V was cut by 8 bases and J by 2 bases, with 3 bases left in between. In nucleotides, the CDR3 is TGTGCCAGCCGAAACACCGGGGAGCTGTTTTTT. Its translation is CASRNTGELFF.

V gene TRBV28 combines with J gene TRBJ2-5, with TRBD1 matching over 7 bases. The CDR3 covers 15 residues. V lost 6 bases to trimming and J lost 2 bases; unmatched junction nucleotides: 9. Looked up from germline, CDR1 is MDHEN and CDR2 is SYDVKM. The CDR3 reads CASRHIPGQQETQYF. CDR3 DNA sequence: TGTGCCAGCAGGCATATTCCGGGACAGCAAGAGACCCAGTACTTC.

V usage is TRBV7-2 and J usage is TRBJ1-4; unclear D gene. Germline CDR1 is SGHTA and CDR2 is FQGNSA. The CDR3 has 15 residues. V was pared by 2 bases and J by 1 base, with 8 bases between. The CDR3 DNA is TGTGCCAGCAGCTTATATGCCGGAACTAATGAAAAACTGTTTTTT. This translates into CASSLYAGTNEKLFF.

The chain combines TRBV5-1 with TRBJ1-4; D gene uncertain. This CDR3 has 13 amino acids. CDR1 and CDR2 (germline): SGHRS, YFSETQ. Trimming took 0 bases from V and 4 from J, leaving 4 bases between them. CDR3 protein: CASSLGHNEKLFF. CDR3 bases: TGCGCCAGCAGCTTGGGACATAATGAAAAACTGTTTTTT. Drawing the rest from reference TRBV5-1 and TRBJ1-4, the complete variable domain is KAGVTQTPRYLIKTRGQQVTLSCSPISGHRSVSWYQQTPGQGLQFLFEYFSETQRNKGNFPGRFSGRQFSNSRSEMNVSTLELGDSALYLCASSLGHNEKLFFGSGTQLSVL.

This chain uses TRBV7-3 with TRBJ2-1; 10 nucleotides agree with TRBD1. The J segment lost 6 bases and the V segment lost 4 bases, leaving 0 bases of the junction unmatched. Germline CDR1 is SGHTA and CDR2 is FQGTGA. CDR3 length equals 13 residues. This CDR3 reads CASSWTGGNEQFF. In nucleotides, the CDR3 is TGTGCCAGCAGCTGGACAGGGGGCAATGAGCAGTTCTTC.

The chain joins TRBV19 to TRBJ1-1; no reliable D call. The CDR3 has 15 amino acids. CDR1 is LNHDA, CDR2 SQIVND, per germline (reference sequence). Deletions cut 3 bases from V and 1 base from J, with 12 bases between. Here the CDR3 reads CASSIVLIGNTEAFF. CDR3 bases: TGTGCCAGTAGTATTGTGCTGATTGGGAACACTGAAGCTTTCTTT.

The J gene is TRBJ1-6, the V gene TRBV6-1; 9 bases match TRBD1. Germline CDR1 reads MNHNS; CDR2 reads SASEGT. V lost 4 bases, J lost 6 bases, and 7 bases stayed unmatched. The CDR3 totals 16 residues. CDR3 DNA sequence: TGTGCCAGCAGTGTACCCCGGGACAGGGTTAATTCACCCCTCCACTTT. It specifies CASSVPRDRVNSPLHF.

This chain uses TRBV5-1 with TRBJ2-2; 8 nucleotides align to TRBD2. The CDR3 consists of 15 residues. Trimming at V came to 4 bases and at J to 4 bases, leaving 6 bases not matched to a gene. Germline assignment: CDR1 SGHRS and CDR2 YFSETQ. CDR3 sequence (DNA): TGCGCCAGCAGCCAGGGACTAGATGTCACCGGGGAGCTGTTTTTT. Its translation is CASSQGLDVTGELFF.

The CDR3 DNA follows: TGTGCCAGCAGTCCACTAGCTAACTATGGCTACACCTTC. Its translation: CASSPLANYGYTF. The V gene is TRBV6-5, the J gene TRBJ1-2; D call uncertain. This CDR3 has 13 amino acids. Germline assignment: CDR1 MNHEY and CDR2 SVGAGI. Trimming cost V 5 bases and J 0 bases, with 7 bases left between them.

The rearrangement links TRBV7-9 to TRBJ1-3; D may be TRBD1 (5 bases). CDR1 is SEHNR, CDR2 FQNEAQ, per germline (reference sequence). V was cut by 5 bases and J by 4 bases, with 6 bases left in between. The CDR3 is made up of 12 amino acids. CDR3 region: CASSRQGNTIYF. The CDR3 coding sequence is TGTGCCAGCAGCCGACAGGGAAACACCATATATTTT.

V usage is TRBV30 and J usage is TRBJ1-5; D is perhaps TRBD1 (6 bases). The V gene lost 3 bases and the J gene lost 4 bases, with 13 bases spanning the gap. The CDR3 runs to 14 residues. The germline gives CDR1 GTSNPN, CDR2 SVGIG (reference sequence). CDR3 loop: CAWSLDRPNQPQHF. CDR3 coding DNA: TGTGCCTGGAGCCTCGACAGGCCGAATCAGCCCCAGCATTTT.

This clone appeared a few times. The chain is built from TRBV9 and TRBJ1-2, with D hard to call. The germline gives CDR1 SGDLS, CDR2 YYNGEE. The CDR3 totals 14 residues. The V and J ends lost 0 bases and 7 bases respectively, with 13 bases between them. Here the CDR3 reads CASSVVSGMGGYTF. In DNA form, the CDR3 reads TGTGCCAGCAGCGTAGTCTCTGGCATGGGTGGCTACACCTTC. The whole variable domain, filled in from reference TRBV9 and TRBJ1-2, reads DSGVTQTPKHLITATGQRVTLRCSPRSGDLSVYWYQQSLDQGLQFLIQYYNGEERAKGNILERFSAQQFPDLHSELNLSSLELGDSALYFCASSVVSGMGGYTFGSGTRLTVV.

The V call is TRBV6-1, the J call TRBJ2-7; 10 positions match TRBD1. The CDR3 sequence is 14 residues long. V was pared by 1 base and J by 3 bases, with 0 bases of the junction left unmatched. Germline assignment: CDR1 MNHNS and CDR2 SASEGT. CDR3 loop: CASSEGTGGYEQYF. CDR3 in DNA: TGTGCCAGCAGTGAAGGGACAGGGGGCTACGAGCAGTACTTC.

This chain uses TRBV4-1 with TRBJ2-1; D might be TRBD2 (6 bases). The CDR3 is 18 amino acids. Germline V gives CDR1 MGHRA, CDR2 YSYEKL. V lost 1 base to trimming and J lost 0 bases, with 16 bases between them. CDR3 DNA: TGCGCCAGCAGCCAAGGGTTAAAACTAGCAGGCTCCTACAATGAGCAGTTCTTC. Translating gives CASSQGLKLAGSYNEQFF.

V gene TRBV19 combines with J gene TRBJ2-1; D is uncertain. From germline, CDR1 is LNHDA and CDR2 SQIVND (reference sequence). The CDR3 runs 13 residues. V lost 3 bases and J 5 bases, leaving 8 bases between the germline ends. In DNA form, the CDR3 reads TGTGCCAGTAGTATGTTAGTCCACAATGAGCAGTTCTTC. This gives the protein CASSMLVHNEQFF.

This sequence joins TRBV6-1 and TRBJ1-5; maybe TRBD1 (5 bases). There are 14 residues in the CDR3. V lost 6 bases to trimming and J lost 2 bases, with 11 bases between them. The germline CDR1 and CDR2 sequences are MNHNS and SASEGT. CDR3 nucleotides: TGTGCCAGCAGAGACCGGGACGGCAATCAGCCCCAGCATTTT. Protein sequence: CASRDRDGNQPQHF.

V gene TRBV4-1 combines with J gene TRBJ2-1; the match to TRBD2 covers 7 bases. This CDR3 contains 15 residues. Germline V CDR1 and CDR2: MGHRA, YSYEKL. V was clipped by 4 bases and J by 0 bases; unmatched bases: 3. CDR3 sequence (DNA): TGCGCCAGCAGCCGAGTAGCGGGCTCCTACAATGAGCAGTTCTTC. This encodes CASSRVAGSYNEQFF.